Listed below are T cell receptor beta chains from one sample, sequenced in a study of metastatic and nonmetastatic thyroid tumors. TCRdb reprocessed the PCR reads via MiXCR. The sample holds some 40,000 clones, approximately 19% seen once. The sequencing sample was made of blood. The receptor set was obtained from a female donor with papillary thyroid cancer or a benign thyroid nodule (not recorded which). Some clones in this sample may be carry-over from other donors' samples. The CDR3 runs from the conserved cysteine through the conserved F or W. The D gene is left open where the match is weak. Clone size, where shown, is once, few, many, or a class for clones that have expanded.

abundance: many
v_gene: TRBV28
j_gene: TRBJ1-2
d_gene: -
CDR3nt: TGTGCCAGCAGTTTTCAAGGGGAGGGAAGCTATGGCTACACCTTC
CDR3aa: CASSFQGEGSYGYTF

abundance: many
v_gene: TRBV6-1
j_gene: TRBJ1-5
d_gene: -
CDR3nt: TGTGCCAGCAGGTTGGGGCCGAATAGCAATCAGCCCCAGCATTTT
CDR3aa: CASRLGPNSNQPQHF

abundance: many
v_gene: TRBV5-6
j_gene: TRBJ1-6
d_gene: -
CDR3nt: TGTGCCAGCAGCTTGGCGGGGTTTGGGGCAGATAATTCACCCCTCCACTTT
CDR3aa: CASSLAGFGADNSPLHF

abundance: -
v_gene: TRBV27
j_gene: TRBJ2-3
d_gene: -
CDR3nt: TGTGCCAGCAGTCGGACAGCGGGGCGCACAGATACGCAGTATTTT
CDR3aa: CASSRTAGRTDTQYF

abundance: many
v_gene: TRBV11-2
j_gene: TRBJ2-3
d_gene: TRBD2
CDR3nt: TGTGCCAGCAGCTTTGATTCCCCTGGGGGGGCAGATACGCAGTATTTT
CDR3aa: CASSFDSPGGADTQYF

abundance: many
v_gene: TRBV20-1
j_gene: TRBJ2-2
d_gene: -
CDR3nt: TGCAGTGCTATCGTAAGGGGCAGCACCGGGGAGCTGTTTTTT
CDR3aa: CSAIVRGSTGELFF

abundance: many
v_gene: TRBV5-1
j_gene: TRBJ2-3
d_gene: TRBD2
CDR3nt: TGCGCCAGCAGTCCACGGGGACTAGCGGGAGGGGGTCCAGATACGCAGTATTTT
CDR3aa: CASSPRGLAGGGPDTQYF

abundance: once
v_gene: TRBV11-2
j_gene: TRBJ1-3
d_gene: TRBD1
CDR3nt: TGTGCCAGCAGTCGGGACAGGCGCTCTGGAAACACCATATATTTT
CDR3aa: CASSRDRRSGNTIYF

abundance: many
v_gene: TRBV2
j_gene: TRBJ2-2
d_gene: -
CDR3nt: TGTGCCAGCCTCCGGGACACCACCGGGGAGCTGTTTTTT
CDR3aa: CASLRDTTGELFF

abundance: many
v_gene: TRBV20-1
j_gene: TRBJ2-3
d_gene: TRBD1
CDR3nt: TGCAGTGCCGAGAGAGGGGGCCTCACAGATACGCAGTATTTT
CDR3aa: CSAERGGLTDTQYF

abundance: many
v_gene: TRBV3-1
j_gene: TRBJ1-1
d_gene: -
CDR3nt: TGTGCCAGCAGCCAAGGGTACAGCCAACAGACAGCTTTCTTT
CDR3aa: CASSQGYSQQTAFF

abundance: many
v_gene: TRBV28
j_gene: TRBJ2-7
d_gene: -
CDR3nt: TGTGCCAGCAGTTCCCCCTACGAGCAGTACTTC
CDR3aa: CASSSPYEQYF

abundance: many
v_gene: TRBV7-9
j_gene: TRBJ2-1
d_gene: -
CDR3nt: TGTGCCAGCAGAGCTACCGGGACTGAGCAGTTCTTC
CDR3aa: CASRATGTEQFF

abundance: -
v_gene: TRBV28
j_gene: TRBJ2-5
d_gene: TRBD2
CDR3nt: TGTGCCAGCAGTACCCTAGGGACTAGCATGAGAGAGACCCAGTACTTC
CDR3aa: CASSTLGTSMRETQYF

abundance: many
v_gene: TRBV7-2
j_gene: TRBJ2-5
d_gene: -
CDR3nt: TGTGCCAGCAGCTCGACCAGGGCGGAGACCCAGTACTTC
CDR3aa: CASSSTRAETQYF

abundance: -
v_gene: TRBV3-1
j_gene: TRBJ1-2
d_gene: -
CDR3nt: TGTGCCAGCAGCCCCGACAGATATGGCTACACCTTC
CDR3aa: CASSPDRYGYTF

abundance: many
v_gene: TRBV7-3
j_gene: TRBJ2-5
d_gene: -
CDR3nt: TGTGCCAGCAGCTTAGTAGGGGGAGAGACCCAGTACTTC
CDR3aa: CASSLVGGETQYF

abundance: many
v_gene: TRBV18
j_gene: TRBJ2-2
d_gene: TRBD2
CDR3nt: TGTGCCAGCTCACAGCGACTAGCGGACACCGGGGAGCTGTTTTTT
CDR3aa: CASSQRLADTGELFF

abundance: many
v_gene: TRBV19
j_gene: TRBJ2-3
d_gene: -
CDR3nt: TGTGCCAGTAGTATCTCCGGCCCGGGACGCACAGATACGCAGTATTTT
CDR3aa: CASSISGPGRTDTQYF

abundance: -
v_gene: TRBV20-1
j_gene: TRBJ1-2
d_gene: -
CDR3nt: TGCAGTGCTAGTTTCGCGGGAGAGAGGGGCCGCTATGGCTACACCTTC
CDR3aa: CSASFAGERGRYGYTF